This TCR beta chain was sequenced in a study of beta chain features in type 1 diabetes. Per germline, CDR1 LNHDA and CDR2 SQIVND (reference sequence). The CDR3 totals 15 residues. V trimming: 6 bases; J trimming: 4 bases; junction bases outside the gene matches: 9. Sequenced material consisted of expressed TCRB transcripts (all of the isolated RNA was reverse transcribed). Assay: immunoSEQ multiplex PCR; the TCRdb copy retains only in-frame clones and omits some. The table shows about 230,000 clones, with 9.6% occurring only once. This clone was seen only a few times. The receptor was isolated from a woman under 30 in good health. The sequenced sample was naive CD4+ T cells from blood. The chain couples TRBV19 to TRBJ2-1; 7 positions agree with TRBD1. The CDR3 DNA follows: TGTGCCAGTAGCCCGAGGGCAGGGGGTTACAATGAGCAGTTCTTC. It yields the protein CASSPRAGGYNEQFF.